This is a list of T cell receptor beta chains from one sample in a study of T cell responses to AZD1222 COVID-19 vaccine. TCRdb's copy holds only in-frame clones and misses some; the assay was immunoSEQ multiplex PCR. The sample contains 89,000 or so clones, 88% of which appear only once. The sample in question was peripheral blood, obtained on day 0 of AZD1222 vaccination. The receptor source for this set is an adult in good health. Each CDR3 is given with its conserved first and last residue. D genes are given only for firm matches. A clone size is listed for some rows: how often the clone was seen (once, few, many), or a class if it is expanded.

size: -; J: TRBJ1-1; D: -; V: TRBV10-3; CDR3: CAISAGRHTEAFF; DNA: TGTGCCATCAGTGCGGGACGGCACACTGAAGCTTTCTTT
size: -; J: TRBJ2-3; D: -; V: TRBV29-1; CDR3: CSVDQGDTQYF; DNA: TGCAGCGTTGACCAAGGAGATACGCAGTATTTT
size: -; J: TRBJ1-5; D: -; V: TRBV23-1; CDR3: CAKYRYLSNQPQHF; DNA: TGCGCCAAATACAGGTACCTTAGCAATCAGCCCCAGCATTTT
size: few; J: TRBJ1-4; D: -; V: TRBV5-1; CDR3: CASSLQGATNEKLFF; DNA: TGCGCCAGCAGCTTGCAGGGTGCAACTAATGAAAAACTGTTTTTT
size: -; J: TRBJ2-3; D: TRBD2; V: TRBV20-1; CDR3: CSAPGGGREYF; DNA: TGCAGTGCTCCCGGGGGCGGGAGGGAGTATTTT
size: -; J: TRBJ2-3; D: -; V: TRBV23-1; CDR3: CASSQLRCRGFTDTQYF; DNA: TGCGCCAGCAGTCAACTTAGGTGTCGGGGATTCACAGATACGCAGTATTTT
size: -; J: TRBJ2-1; D: -; V: TRBV12-3/TRBV12-4; CDR3: CASSFSQSNEQFF; DNA: TGTGCCAGCAGTTTTTCCCAGAGCAATGAGCAGTTCTTC
size: -; J: TRBJ1-4; D: -; V: TRBV2; CDR3: CASSDRGNEKLFF; DNA: TGTGCCAGCAGTGACCGCGGAAATGAAAAACTGTTTTTT
size: -; J: TRBJ1-2; D: -; V: TRBV6-5; CDR3: CASTQRRQAIYGYTF; DNA: TGTGCCAGCACTCAAAGGCGACAGGCTATCTATGGCTACACCTTC
size: -; J: TRBJ2-1; D: TRBD2; V: TRBV2; CDR3: CAIPLLRLAGDGGAGEQFF; DNA: TGTGCCATCCCACTGCTAAGACTAGCGGGAGACGGTGGGGCGGGTGAGCAGTTCTTC
size: -; J: TRBJ1-4; D: -; V: TRBV6-5; CDR3: CASSYRGVGNEKLFF; DNA: TGTGCCAGCAGTTACCGGGGGGTGGGGAATGAAAAACTGTTTTTT
size: few; J: TRBJ2-7; D: -; V: TRBV2; CDR3: CASRAIIPMYEQYF; DNA: TGTGCCAGCAGGGCAATCATTCCCATGTACGAGCAGTACTTC
size: -; J: TRBJ1-3; D: -; V: TRBV30; CDR3: CAQNPAGNTIYF; DNA: TGTGCCCAGAACCCAGCCGGAAACACCATATATTTT
size: -; J: TRBJ2-7; D: -; V: TRBV16; CDR3: CASSQSRTSSSYEQYF; DNA: TGTGCCAGCAGCCAGTCACGGACGAGTAGCTCCTACGAGCAGTACTTC
size: once; J: TRBJ2-7; D: -; V: TRBV5-4; CDR3: CASSLGGDFYEQYF; DNA: TGTGCCAGCAGCTTAGGAGGAGATTTTTACGAGCAGTACTTC
size: -; J: TRBJ1-2; D: -; V: TRBV28; CDR3: CASLIRGYGYTF; DNA: TGTGCCAGCCTCATTAGAGGGTATGGCTACACCTTC
size: -; J: TRBJ1-5; D: -; V: TRBV6-5; CDR3: CASSFGRNSNQPQHF; DNA: TGTGCCAGCAGCTTCGGACGGAATAGCAATCAGCCCCAGCATTTT
size: -; J: TRBJ1-3; D: -; V: TRBV4-1; CDR3: CASSQERGAGNTIYF; DNA: TGCGCCAGCAGCCAAGAGCGGGGCGCTGGAAACACCATATATTTT
size: -; J: TRBJ2-7; D: TRBD2; V: TRBV6-5; CDR3: CASSYLAAGGPRQYF; DNA: TGTGCCAGCAGTTACTTGGCGGCGGGAGGGCCTCGACAGTACTTC
size: -; J: TRBJ2-1; D: TRBD1; V: TRBV5-1; CDR3: CASSFFPGTGSSYNEQFF; DNA: TGCGCCAGCAGCTTCTTCCCGGGGACAGGGAGTTCCTACAATGAGCAGTTCTTC
size: -; J: TRBJ1-6; D: -; V: TRBV19; CDR3: CASSIGVTNHSPLHF; DNA: TGTGCCAGTAGTATAGGAGTTACAAATCATTCACCCCTCCACTTT
size: -; J: TRBJ2-5; D: -; V: TRBV5-4; CDR3: CASSLGIGQGETQYF; DNA: TGTGCCAGCAGCTTGGGTATTGGGCAGGGGGAGACCCAGTACTTC
size: -; J: TRBJ2-5; D: -; V: TRBV9; CDR3: CASSPRGAPGETQYF; DNA: TGTGCCAGCAGCCCCCGCGGGGCCCCGGGCGAGACCCAGTACTTC
size: -; J: TRBJ2-3; D: -; V: TRBV6-5; CDR3: CASRRTPSTDTQYF; DNA: TGTGCCAGCAGACGGACACCTAGCACAGATACGCAGTATTTT
size: -; J: TRBJ2-7; D: TRBD1; V: TRBV5-1; CDR3: CASSPQTGTGAREQYF; DNA: TGCGCCAGCAGCCCCCAGACCGGGACAGGGGCCCGGGAGCAGTACTTC
size: few; J: TRBJ2-3; D: -; V: TRBV11-2; CDR3: CASSLDNPDTQYF; DNA: TGTGCCAGCAGCTTAGACAACCCAGATACGCAGTATTTT